This TCR beta chain was observed in a study of PD-L1 blockade in urothelial cancer. Study-wide context: Analyses used blood from 3 weeks (second dose) and 6 weeks after treatment start. Whole-study results and caveats: Better progression-free and overall survival followed lower pretreatment blood clonality.

This table comes from immunoSEQ multiplex PCR, and its TCRdb copy is limited to in-frame clones, with some not included. The sample lists some 100,000 clones; about 90% were seen once. V lost 5 bases to trimming and J lost 0 bases; unmatched junction nucleotides: 11. Germline V lookup: CDR1 SGHVS, CDR2 FQNEAQ. This CDR3 has 18 residues. With respect to this clone: Its antigen remains unknown.

Time point reported: pretreatment peripheral blood. The sample was PBMCs, taken around atezolizumab (anti-PD-L1) treatment. The chain employs TRBV7-8 and TRBJ2-3; TRBD2 matches at 10 bases. The clonotype was recovered from a woman of 80 years or more with urothelial cancer. CDR3 residues: CASSPPSGGLLSTDTQYF. CDR3 bases: TGTGCCAGCAGCCCGCCTAGCGGGGGACTTTTAAGCACAGATACGCAGTATTTT. The full variable domain, rest sourced from reference TRBV7-8 and TRBJ2-3, is GAGVSQSPRYKVAKRGQDVALRCDPISGHVSLFWYQQALGQGPEFLTYFQNEAQLDKSGLPSDRFFAERPEGSVSTLKIQRTQQEDSAVYLCASSPPSGGLLSTDTQYFGPGTRLTVL.